This T cell receptor (beta chain) was observed in a study of identical twins. Whole-study results and caveats: Zero-insertion analyses were open to partial confounding by invariant MAIT and iNKT cells.

In its sample, this clonotype was seen many times. Its antigen is as yet unknown. The CDR3 has 15 residues. V was pared by 0 bases and J by 4 bases, with 10 bases between. Healthy Caucasians made up all donors. The cDNA had a unique molecular identifier and a template-switch universal primer site. TCRdb re-analysed the 5' RACE reads in MiXCR, keeping a single row per CDR3 protein. The repertoire holds 140,000 to 150,000 distinct CDR3 sequences, with under 4.5% as singletons. Sequences were obtained from memory T cells sorted from blood. The receptor comes from a man younger than 35 in good health. The rearrangement uses TRBV12-3 or TRBV12-4 and TRBJ1-5; D remains unclear. The DNA of the CDR3 is TGTGCCAGCAGTTTAGCCTCTACGGTAAATCAGCCCCAGCATTTT. Its protein product is CASSLASTVNQPQHF.